A single sample is the source of the 15 T cell receptor beta chains below, sequenced in a study of STAT5B mutations in CD4+ large granular lymphocyte leukemia. Libraries were prepared by immunoSEQ multiplex PCR; TCRdb keeps only in-frame clonotypes and omits some of them. The repertoire holds about 40,000 clones, with 84% as singletons. The sequencing input was CD4+ T cells from blood buffy coats. The source of these receptors is a human donor in good health.

This chain joins TRBV7-9 and TRBJ2-5; tentative D call: TRBD2 (5 bases). CDR3 length: 13 residues. Between the trimmed V and J ends, which lost 2 bases and 4 bases, there was a span of 8 bases. Germline V lookup: CDR1 SEHNR, CDR2 FQNEAQ (reference sequence). The CDR3 nucleotides are TGTGCCAGCAGCTTATTGAGCGGAGAGACCCAGTACTTC. Its translation is CASSLLSGETQYF.

V and J are TRBV5-1 and TRBJ2-3; TRBD2 agrees at 10 bases. The CDR3 consists of 17 residues. V was pared by 4 bases and J by 2 bases, with 10 bases of the junction left unmatched. Germline loops: CDR1 SGHRS, CDR2 YFSETQ. The CDR3 protein is CASSLQLAGTITDTQYF. The DNA of the CDR3 is TGCGCCAGCAGCCTTCAACTAGCGGGGACGATCACAGATACGCAGTATTTT. The entire variable domain, with the rest obtained from reference TRBV5-1 and TRBJ2-3, is as follows: KAGVTQTPRYLIKTRGQQVTLSCSPISGHRSVSWYQQTPGQGLQFLFEYFSETQRNKGNFPGRFSGRQFSNSRSEMNVSTLELGDSALYLCASSLQLAGTITDTQYFGPGTRLTVL.

The rearrangement links TRBV14 to TRBJ2-7; TRBD1 matches 10 bases. CDR1 and CDR2 from the germline V gene are SGHDN and FVKESK. J was trimmed by 6 bases and V by 0 bases; bases with no gene match: 8. The CDR3 totals 16 residues. CDR3 amino acids: CASSQDVGQGRSEQYF. CDR3 nucleotides: TGTGCCAGCAGCCAAGATGTGGGACAGGGGCGATCCGAGCAGTACTTC.

The V call is TRBV19, the J call TRBJ1-5; a weak D match, TRBD1 (5 bases). Germline CDR1 is LNHDA and CDR2 is SQIVND (reference sequence). This CDR3 comprises 17 residues. V was cut by 6 bases and J by 0 bases, with 18 bases left in between. The CDR3 protein is CASRIRWGGYSNQPQHF. The CDR3 DNA is TGTGCCAGTAGAATTCGGTGGGGGGGGTATAGCAATCAGCCCCAGCATTTT.

The CDR3 is CASSPGQGLSYEQYF. CDR3 coding DNA: TGTGCCAGCAGCCCGGGACAGGGTCTCTCCTACGAGCAGTACTTC. The gene calls are TRBV7-2 and TRBJ2-7; 9 bases match TRBD1. Germline V gene sequence: CDR1 SGHTA, CDR2 FQGNSA. There are 15 residues in the CDR3. The J segment lost 0 bases and the V segment lost 5 bases, leaving 5 bases of the junction unmatched.

The chain links TRBV6-5 to TRBJ2-5; 11 bases fit TRBD1. This CDR3 is 13 amino acids long. V gave up 5 bases and J gave up 4 bases; unmatched junction bases: 0. CDR1 and CDR2 from the germline V gene are MNHEY and SVGAGI. The CDR3 loop is CASSGTGGETQYF. DNA of the CDR3: TGTGCCAGCAGTGGGACAGGGGGAGAGACCCAGTACTTC.

The chain joins TRBV7-9 to TRBJ1-2, with 7 bases fitting TRBD1. CDR1 and CDR2 from the germline V gene are SEHNR and FQNEAQ (reference sequence). CDR3 length: 12 amino acids. J lost 8 bases, V lost 5 bases, and 5 bases had no gene match. The CDR3 here is CASSVGTAGYTF. The CDR3 DNA is TGTGCCAGCAGCGTCGGGACAGCCGGCTACACCTTC.

V usage is TRBV9 and J usage is TRBJ2-5; D not certain. The J call is in doubt because the DNA end fits TRBJ2-7 better. Per germline, CDR1 SGDLS and CDR2 YYNGEE. This CDR3 is built from 14 residues. The CDR3 protein is CASSERMDWHEQYF. CDR3 DNA sequence: TGTGCCAGCAGCGAGCGCATGGATTGGCACGAGCAGTACTTC.

V and J are TRBV27 and TRBJ2-7; no reliable D call. V dropped 3 bases and J dropped 0 bases, with 9 bases sitting between them. This CDR3 is built from 14 residues. CDR1 and CDR2 (germline): MNHEY, SMNVEV (reference sequence). The CDR3, as DNA: TGTGCCAGCAGTTTGGGCGCTTACTCCTACGAGCAGTACTTC. This sequence encodes CASSLGAYSYEQYF.

This clone was detected only once. This chain links TRBV9 with TRBJ2-2, with D perhaps assigned TRBD1 or TRBD2 (5 bases each). From germline, CDR1 is SGDLS and CDR2 YYNGEE. The CDR3 contains 16 residues. The V gene lost 3 bases and the J gene lost 2 bases, with 14 bases spanning the gap. The chain's CDR3 is CASSGQGRNNTGELFF. In DNA, the CDR3 is TGTGCCAGCAGCGGGCAGGGACGCAATAACACCGGGGAGCTGTTTTTT.

The V and J genes are TRBV19 and TRBJ2-4; TRBD1 matches 7 bases. The CDR3 runs 12 residues. V was clipped by 7 bases and J by 13 bases; unmatched bases: 10. Germline assignment: CDR1 LNHDA and CDR2 SQIVND (reference sequence). The CDR3 nucleotides read TGTGCCAGTACCCCACCAGGGGGTCCACAGTACTTC. This sequence encodes CASTPPGGPQYF.

The chain links TRBV21-1 to TRBJ2-7; TRBD1 reflects the table's D call only, with no check against the DNA. TRBV21-1 is a listed pseudogene. The CDR3 length is 15 residues. The CDR3 reads CASSTPGQVLWEQYF. The CDR3 DNA sequence: TGTGCCAGCAGCACCCCGGGACAGGTCCTCTGGGAGCAGTACTTC.

The chain recombines TRBV12-5 with TRBJ1-5; no firm D call. V lost 1 base, J lost 3 bases, and 4 bases lay in between. The length of the CDR3 is 13 residues. Germline V CDR1 and CDR2: LGHNT, FRNRAP. CDR3: CASGLEDNQPQHF. The CDR3 DNA sequence: TGTGCTAGTGGTTTGGAGGACAATCAGCCCCAGCATTTT.

This chain uses TRBV6-5 with TRBJ1-1, with D maybe TRBD1 (5 bases). Germline CDR1 is MNHEY and CDR2 is SVGAGI. The V and J ends lost 2 bases and 4 bases respectively, with 8 bases between them. CDR3 size: 13 residues. The CDR3 is CASSYGAATEAFF. The CDR3 DNA is TGTGCCAGCAGTTACGGGGCGGCCACTGAAGCTTTCTTT.

The gene calls are TRBV27 and TRBJ1-1; a weak D match, TRBD1 (5 bases). This CDR3 contains 15 residues. V lost 5 bases to trimming and J lost 6 bases, with 19 bases between them. CDR1 is MNHEY and CDR2 is SMNVEV in the germline V gene (reference sequence). CDR3 amino acids: CASSPWSTANAEAFF. CDR3 nucleotide sequence: TGTGCCAGCAGTCCTTGGTCGACAGCTAACGCTGAAGCTTTCTTT.